Following are 26 T cell receptor beta chains from one sample sequenced in a study of regulatory T cells in long-lasting Graves disease. iRepertoire HTBI primers and Arm-PCR of CDR3 regions built TCR beta libraries. TCRdb passed the multiplex PCR reads through MiXCR, listing each CDR3 protein once. The repertoire has 350,000 to 450,000 distinct CDR3 sequences, 15% of them found once; the top ten carry 16%. This sample's time point: newly diagnosed GD, antithyroid drugs for less than 3 months. PBMC RNA was the source of the TCR library. In addition, the sample was reused for a study of T cells in Graves' hyperthyroidism and ophthalmopathy.

The starting material was peripheral blood mononuclear cells (PBMCs), obtained at new diagnosis, from a patient treated with antithyroid drugs. Every receptor here comes from a woman in her 30s with Graves disease.

This clonotype was seen ten or more times. CDR3 DNA: TGTGCCAGCAGCGGGACTAGCGGACCGTACTACGAGCAGTACTTC. It specifies CASSGTSGPYYEQYF. V usage is TRBV5-6 and J usage is TRBJ2-7, with 11 bases lining up with TRBD2. Germline V lookup: CDR1 SGHDT, CDR2 YYEEEE. This CDR3 comprises 15 residues. Trimming at V came to 4 bases and at J to 3 bases, leaving 6 bases not matched to a gene. The complete variable domain, with remaining parts taken from reference TRBV5-6 and TRBJ2-7, reads DAGVTQSPTHLIKTRGQQVTLRCSPKSGHDTVSWYQQALGQGPQFIFQYYEEEERQRGNFPDRFSGHQFPNYSSELNVNALLLGDSALYLCASSGTSGPYYEQYFGPGTRLTVT.

This clonotype was seen at least ten times. The rearrangement links TRBV3-1 to TRBJ2-1; possible D gene TRBD1, 6 bases. Germline CDR1 and CDR2: LGHDT and YNNKEL (reference sequence). V shed 3 bases and J shed 0 bases, with 15 bases lying between them. The CDR3 is made up of 17 amino acids. The CDR3 DNA reads TGTGCCAGCAGCCACACCTTCGGACAGACCTCCTACAATGAGCAGTTCTTC. Translation: CASSHTFGQTSYNEQFF.

Only a few counts were recorded for this clonotype. The chain uses TRBV25-1 and TRBJ1-3; D uncertain. Trimming removed 2 bases at V and 4 bases at J, with 6 bases between. CDR3 size: 13 residues. Germline CDR1 is MGHDK and CDR2 is SYGVNS. CDR3 bases: TGTGCCAGCAGTGAACCCCTCGGAAACACCATATATTTT. Translation gives CASSEPLGNTIYF. The full variable domain, completed using reference TRBV25-1 and TRBJ1-3, is EADIYQTPRYLVIGTGKKITLECSQTMGHDKMYWYQQDPGMELHLIHYSYGVNSTEKGDLSSESTVSRIRTEHFPLTLESARPSHTSQYLCASSEPLGNTIYFGEGSWLTVV.

This clonotype was picked up a small number of times. This rearrangement joins TRBV20-1 to TRBJ2-3; tentatively, D is TRBD2 (6 bases). In germline, CDR1 is DFQATT, CDR2 SNEGSKA (reference sequence). The ends were cut back, 8 bases at V and 9 bases at J, with 21 bases in the middle. CDR3 size: 13 residues. The CDR3 protein is CSPHPPLRETQYF. Here the CDR3 DNA reads TGCAGTCCCCACCCCCCTCTCCGGGAGACGCAGTATTTT.

The chain has TRBV4-1 and TRBJ2-1, with 13 positions matching TRBD2. The CDR3 covers 19 residues. Losses at the gene ends were 5 bases for V and 7 bases for J; bases not matched to a gene: 17. The germline gives CDR1 MGHRA, CDR2 YSYEKL. The CDR3 is CASSGTGTSGIFGGNEQFF. DNA for the CDR3: TGCGCCAGCAGCGGAACCGGGACTAGCGGGATATTCGGCGGGAATGAGCAGTTCTTC.

In this sample, this clonotype turned up many times. The V and J genes are TRBV30 and TRBJ1-1; weak D call: TRBD1 (6 bases). V lost 2 bases to trimming and J lost 0 bases, with 13 bases between them. This CDR3 spans 15 amino acids. Germline V gene lookup returns CDR1 GTSNPN and CDR2 SVGIG (reference sequence). CDR3 in DNA: TGTGCCTGGAGTACCGGACAGCCAATGAACACTGAAGCTTTCTTT. Translation gives CAWSTGQPMNTEAFF.

This clonotype was picked up many times. The chain couples TRBV24-1 to TRBJ2-1; TRBD2 matches 8 bases. V gave up 9 bases and J gave up 0 bases; unmatched junction bases: 9. The CDR3 spans 16 residues. In germline, CDR1 is KGHDR, CDR2 SFDVKD. The CDR3 spells CATSTVSGSSYNEQFF. Here the CDR3 DNA reads TGTGCCACCTCCACGGTGAGCGGGAGCTCCTACAATGAGCAGTTCTTC.

This clonotype was seen repeatedly, ten times or more. J is TRBJ2-3 and V is TRBV5-1; the D is unclear. There are 13 residues in the CDR3. Germline values: CDR1 SGHRS, CDR2 YFSETQ. Trimming took off 0 bases at V and 6 bases at J, with 8 bases between the two ends. The CDR3 here is CASSLGQADTQYF. CDR3 nucleotide sequence: TGCGCCAGCAGCTTGGGGCAGGCGGATACGCAGTATTTT.

This clonotype was recorded at least ten times. The chain recombines TRBV6-1 with TRBJ1-1, with D possibly being TRBD1 (5 bases). The CDR3 totals 15 residues. Germline-derived CDR1 and CDR2 are MNHNS and SASEGT. V dropped 5 bases and J dropped 1 base, with 14 bases sitting between them. CDR3 nucleotide sequence: TGTGCCAGCAGTCCGCGGACATCCAGGAACACTGAAGCTTTCTTT. It codes for CASSPRTSRNTEAFF.

This clonotype was picked up a small number of times. V is TRBV5-1 and J is TRBJ2-3; 9 nucleotides line up with TRBD2. CDR3 length equals 20 residues. J was trimmed by 4 bases and V by 4 bases; bases with no gene match: 22. Per germline, CDR1 SGHRS and CDR2 YFSETQ. The CDR3 coding sequence is TGCGCCAGCAGCCCTGGGGTTGGCGGGAGGGCAAGAATTGTAGCAGATACGCAGTATTTT. It translates to CASSPGVGGRARIVADTQYF.

This clonotype was seen at least ten times. This sequence joins TRBV30 and TRBJ2-7; possibly TRBD2 for D (5 bases). The CDR3 contains 12 residues. Germline CDR1 reads GTSNPN; CDR2 reads SVGIG (reference sequence). Trimming cost V 4 bases and J 6 bases, with 13 bases left between them. CDR3: CAWTPVRGEQYF. For the CDR3, the DNA is TGTGCCTGGACTCCAGTTCGGGGCGAGCAGTACTTC.

The rearrangement joins TRBV5-1 to TRBJ1-1; TRBD1 matches at 9 bases. Germline lookup yields CDR1 SGHRS and CDR2 YFSETQ. With 4 bases clipped from V and 6 bases from J, the junction kept 10 bases outside the gene matches. The CDR3 runs to 15 residues. The CDR3 loop is CASSLRVGQGSEAFF. DNA of the CDR3: TGCGCCAGCAGCCTTCGGGTGGGACAGGGCTCTGAAGCTTTCTTT.

This clonotype turned up a few times. The chain combines TRBV15 with TRBJ1-2, with 9 bases that match TRBD1. V lost 1 base, J lost 7 bases, and 4 bases stayed unmatched. CDR1 LNHNV and CDR2 YYDKDF come from the germline V gene (reference sequence). CDR3 length equals 14 residues. The CDR3 reads CATSRGTGGGGYTF. The CDR3 DNA reads TGTGCCACCAGCAGAGGAACAGGGGGCGGTGGCTACACCTTC. Drawing the rest from reference TRBV15 and TRBJ1-2, the complete variable domain is DAMVIQNPRYQVTQFGKPVTLSCSQTLNHNVMYWYQQKSSQAPKLLFHYYDKDFNNEADTPDNFQSRRPNTSFCFLDIRSPGLGDTAMYLCATSRGTGGGGYTFGSGTRLTVV.

The chain carries TRBV6-1 and TRBJ2-2, with 12 positions matching TRBD2. The CDR3 totals 18 residues. J lost 5 bases, V lost 5 bases, and 12 bases had no gene match. Germline-derived CDR1 and CDR2 are MNHNS and SASEGT. The CDR3 DNA reads TGTGCCAGCAGTCCGGAGGTACGACTAGCGGGAGTTACCGGGGAGCTGTTTTTT. Translating it yields CASSPEVRLAGVTGELFF.

Points on this clonotype: This may stem from a read error, because a much larger clone lies one nucleotide away. The V call is TRBV6-2 or TRBV6-3, the J call TRBJ2-1; maybe TRBD2 (6 bases). The CDR3 spans 17 residues. The germline V gene encodes CDR1 MNHEY and CDR2 SVGEGT. In nucleotides, the CDR3 is TGTGCCAGCAGTTACGTTTTAGCGGCCTACTCCAACAATGAGCAGTTCTTC. Protein sequence: CASSYVLAAYSNNEQFF.

The sample holds a few counts of this clonotype. The V call is TRBV6-1, the J call TRBJ2-7, with D possibly matching TRBD1 (6 bases). The V end lost 7 bases, the J end lost 2 bases, and 15 bases lay between the germline ends. Germline V gives CDR1 MNHNS, CDR2 SASEGT. The CDR3 consists of 14 residues. Written as DNA, the CDR3 is TGTGCCAGCATTCAAGCCGGGACAACCTACGAGCAGTACTTC. Translating it yields CASIQAGTTYEQYF.

A single count supports this clonotype. A much larger clonotype is one base distant, so this may be a read error. The chain recombines TRBV28 with TRBJ2-1, with D possibly TRBD1 on 5 matching bases. CDR1 is MDHEN and CDR2 is SYDVKM in the germline V gene. This CDR3 region has 15 residues. Trimming pared 5 bases from V and 4 bases from J, leaving 15 bases between. Written as DNA, the CDR3 is TGTGCCAGCAGTCCTACGGGCAGGGTTTACAATGAGCAGTTCTTC. It translates to CASSPTGRVYNEQFF.

This clonotype occurred many times. The V gene is TRBV28, the J gene TRBJ2-1, with TRBD2 matching 8 bases. J gave up 8 bases and V 3 bases, and 3 bases lay outside the gene matches. Germline V gene lookup returns CDR1 MDHEN and CDR2 SYDVKM. This CDR3 is 13 amino acids long. CDR3 sequence (DNA): TGTGCCAGCAGTTTCCCAGCGGGAGATGAGCAGTTCTTC. Translating gives CASSFPAGDEQFF.

This chain connects TRBV5-5 to TRBJ2-2; TRBD2 matches 7 bases. The CDR3 loop spans 17 amino acids. From germline, CDR1 is SGHKS and CDR2 YYEKEE (reference sequence). J lost 7 bases, V lost 4 bases, and 16 bases had no gene match. The CDR3 protein is CASSPTLYAGVGGELFF. The CDR3 nucleotides are TGTGCCAGCAGCCCCACCTTGTACGCGGGAGTTGGCGGGGAGCTGTTTTTT.

Worth noting for this clonotype: A much more abundant neighbour one base away suggests this may be a read error. The gene calls are TRBV5-5 and TRBJ2-1, with 8 positions matching TRBD1. The CDR3 is made up of 15 amino acids. Germline V lookup: CDR1 SGHKS, CDR2 YYEKEE (reference sequence). This CDR3 reads CAGASNGPGGETRYF. CDR3 in DNA: TGTGCCGGCGCCTCAAATGGGCCAGGGGGCGAGACCCGGTACTTC.

This clonotype was counted many times. At one of its ends the junction is not consistent with the germline gene, which may arise from a read error. The chain joins TRBV6-2 or TRBV6-3 to TRBJ2-3; D is unresolved. The CDR3 loop spans 18 amino acids. Germline V lookup: CDR1 MNHEY, CDR2 SVGEGT. This CDR3 reads CASSYFGLVHFRTDTQYF. CDR3 coding DNA: TGTGCCAGCAGCTACTTCGGGCTAGTGCATTTCCGCACAGATACGCAGTATTTT.

This clonotype was observed once. The junction and the germline gene differ at one end; a read error may be behind it. As DNA, the CDR3 is TGCGCCACAGGGAAGCGGGACACAGATACGCAGTATTTT. Amino acids: CATGKRDTDTQYF. This chain uses TRBV24-1 with TRBJ2-3; D possibly corresponds to TRBD2 (7 bases). CDR1 is KGHDR and CDR2 is SFDVKD in the germline V gene. This CDR3 is 13 amino acids long.

This clonotype was detected many times. The chain couples TRBV20-1 to TRBJ2-7, with D perhaps matching TRBD1 (6 bases). V was clipped by 4 bases and J by 3 bases, with 13 bases between them. Germline assignment: CDR1 DFQATT and CDR2 SNEGSKA (reference sequence). The CDR3 is made up of 13 amino acids. In DNA form, the CDR3 reads TGCAGTGCTACACACAGGGTCGGCTACGAGCAGTACTTC. Its protein product is CSATHRVGYEQYF.

This clonotype was observed many times. J is TRBJ2-3 and V is TRBV7-8; TRBD2 aligns across 11 bases. The CDR3 is 17 residues long. The germline V gene has CDR1 SGHVS and CDR2 FQNEAQ. With V trimmed by 4 bases and J by 2 bases, 8 bases remained unmatched. CDR3 amino acids: CASSSGTSGKLTDTQYF. The CDR3, as DNA: TGTGCCAGCAGCTCGGGGACTAGCGGAAAGCTCACAGATACGCAGTATTTT.

This clonotype showed up many times. This sequence joins TRBV20-1 and TRBJ1-5, with 8 bases that match TRBD1. The CDR3 extends over 18 amino acids. CDR1 is DFQATT and CDR2 is SNEGSKA in the germline V gene (reference sequence). V lost 3 bases, J lost 0 bases, and 13 bases stayed unmatched. CDR3 region: CSASTRDRKSYSNQPQHF. The CDR3 DNA sequence: TGCAGTGCTAGCACGAGGGACAGGAAAAGCTATAGCAATCAGCCCCAGCATTTT.

The sample holds many counts of this clonotype. The CDR3 DNA sequence: TGTGCCAGCAGCTTAAGTTCGGGGGCCAATGAGCAGTTCTTC. This gives the protein CASSLSSGANEQFF. This sequence joins TRBV7-9 and TRBJ2-1; D tentatively reads TRBD1 or TRBD2 (6 bases each). CDR1 is SEHNR and CDR2 is FQNEAQ in the germline V gene (reference sequence). Trimming removed 2 bases from V and 6 bases from J, with 11 bases in between. The CDR3 sequence is 14 residues long.